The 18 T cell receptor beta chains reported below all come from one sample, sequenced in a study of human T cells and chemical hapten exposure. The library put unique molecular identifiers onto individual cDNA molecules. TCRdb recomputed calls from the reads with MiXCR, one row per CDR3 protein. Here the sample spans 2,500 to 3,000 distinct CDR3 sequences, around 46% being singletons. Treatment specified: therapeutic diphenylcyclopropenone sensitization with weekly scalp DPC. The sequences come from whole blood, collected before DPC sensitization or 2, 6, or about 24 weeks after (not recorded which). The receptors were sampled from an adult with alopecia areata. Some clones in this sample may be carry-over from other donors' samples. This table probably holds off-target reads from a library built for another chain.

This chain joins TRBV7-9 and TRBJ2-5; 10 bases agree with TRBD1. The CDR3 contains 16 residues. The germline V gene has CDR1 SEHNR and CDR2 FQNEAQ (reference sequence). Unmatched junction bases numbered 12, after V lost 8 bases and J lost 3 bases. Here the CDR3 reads CASYRFAGTGEETQYF. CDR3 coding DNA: TGTGCCAGCTACCGATTCGCCGGGACAGGGGAAGAGACCCAGTACTTC. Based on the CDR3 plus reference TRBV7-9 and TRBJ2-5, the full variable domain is DTGVSQNPRHKITKRGQNVTFRCDPISEHNRLYWYRQTLGQGPEFLTYFQNEAQLEKSRLLSDRFSAERPKGSFSTLEIQRTEQGDSAMYLCASYRFAGTGEETQYFGPGTRLLVL.

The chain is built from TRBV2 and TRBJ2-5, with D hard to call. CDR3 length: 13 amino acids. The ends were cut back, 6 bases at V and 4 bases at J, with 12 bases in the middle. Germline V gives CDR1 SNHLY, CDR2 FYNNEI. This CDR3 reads CASSPPPGETQYF. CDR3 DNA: TGTGCCAGCAGCCCGCCCCCAGGAGAGACCCAGTACTTC.

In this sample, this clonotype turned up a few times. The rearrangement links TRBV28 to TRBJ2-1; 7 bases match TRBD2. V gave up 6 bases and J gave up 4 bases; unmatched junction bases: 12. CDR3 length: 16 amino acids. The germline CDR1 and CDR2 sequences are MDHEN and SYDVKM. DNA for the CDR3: TGTGCCAGCAGCAGTTACGTGGCTAGCGGTTACAATGAGCAGTTCTTC. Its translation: CASSSYVASGYNEQFF.

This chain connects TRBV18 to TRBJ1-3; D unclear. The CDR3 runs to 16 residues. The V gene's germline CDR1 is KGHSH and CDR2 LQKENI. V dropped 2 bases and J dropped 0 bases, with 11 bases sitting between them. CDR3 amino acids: CASSPRYQASGNTIYF. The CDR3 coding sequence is TGTGCCAGCTCACCAAGGTATCAGGCCTCTGGAAACACCATATATTTT. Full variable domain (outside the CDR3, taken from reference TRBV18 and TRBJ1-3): NAGVMQNPRHLVRRRGQEARLRCSPMKGHSHVYWYRQLPEEGLKFMVYLQKENIIDESGMPKERFSAEFPKEGPSILRIQQVVRGDSAAYFCASSPRYQASGNTIYFGEGSWLTVV.

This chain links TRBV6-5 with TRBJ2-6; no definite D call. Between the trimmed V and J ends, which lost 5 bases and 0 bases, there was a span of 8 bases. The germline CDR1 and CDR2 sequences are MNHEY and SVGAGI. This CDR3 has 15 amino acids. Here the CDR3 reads CASSPSVSGANVLTF. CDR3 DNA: TGTGCCAGCAGTCCAAGCGTCTCTGGGGCCAACGTCCTGACTTTC.

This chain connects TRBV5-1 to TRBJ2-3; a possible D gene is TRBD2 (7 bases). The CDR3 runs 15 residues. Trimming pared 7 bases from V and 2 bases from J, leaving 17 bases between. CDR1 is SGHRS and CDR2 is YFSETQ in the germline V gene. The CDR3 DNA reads TGCGCCAGCTACGAGGGGGGGGGCTCCACAGATACGCAGTATTTT. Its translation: CASYEGGGSTDTQYF.

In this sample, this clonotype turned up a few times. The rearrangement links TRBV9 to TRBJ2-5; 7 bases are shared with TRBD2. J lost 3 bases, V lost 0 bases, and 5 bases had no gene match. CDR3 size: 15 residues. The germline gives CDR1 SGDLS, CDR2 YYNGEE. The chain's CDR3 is CASSVAGGLEETQYF. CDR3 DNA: TGTGCCAGCAGCGTAGCGGGAGGCCTTGAAGAGACCCAGTACTTC.

The CDR3: CASSEALWGLMFF. As DNA, the CDR3 is TGTGCCAGCAGTGAAGCGCTTTGGGGTTTGATGTTTTTT. The chain recombines TRBV2 with TRBJ2-2, with unresolved D. The CDR3 runs to 13 residues. Germline CDR1 SNHLY, CDR2 FYNNEI. Trimming took off 0 bases at V and 15 bases at J, with 14 bases between the two ends.

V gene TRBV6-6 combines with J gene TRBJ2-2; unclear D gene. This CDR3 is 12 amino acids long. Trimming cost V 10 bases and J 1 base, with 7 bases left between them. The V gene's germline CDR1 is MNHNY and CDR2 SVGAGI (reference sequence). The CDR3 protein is CATSGNTGELFF. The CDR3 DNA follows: TGTGCCACCTCCGGGAACACCGGGGAGCTGTTTTTT.

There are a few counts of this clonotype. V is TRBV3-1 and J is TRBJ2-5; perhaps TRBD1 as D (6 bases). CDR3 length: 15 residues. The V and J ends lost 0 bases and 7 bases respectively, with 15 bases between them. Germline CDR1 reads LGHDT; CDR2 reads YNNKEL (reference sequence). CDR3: CASSQDTGTTRTQYF. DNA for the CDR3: TGTGCCAGCAGCCAAGATACAGGGACCACCAGGACCCAGTACTTC.

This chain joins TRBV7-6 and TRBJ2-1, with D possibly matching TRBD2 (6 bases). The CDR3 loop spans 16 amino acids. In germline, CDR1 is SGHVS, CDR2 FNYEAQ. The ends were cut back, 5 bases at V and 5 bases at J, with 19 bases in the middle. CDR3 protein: CASSPPRGPGNNEQFF. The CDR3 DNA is TGTGCCAGCAGCCCACCGCGGGGCCCGGGTAACAATGAGCAGTTCTTC.

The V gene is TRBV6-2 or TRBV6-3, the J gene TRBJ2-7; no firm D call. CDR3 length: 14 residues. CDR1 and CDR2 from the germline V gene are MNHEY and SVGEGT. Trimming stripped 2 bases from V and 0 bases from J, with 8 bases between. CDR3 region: CASSYRNPSYEQYF. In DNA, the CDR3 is TGTGCCAGCAGTTACAGAAACCCCTCCTACGAGCAGTACTTC.

CDR3 in DNA: TGCGCCAGCCATCCAGGGGGGACTAGCGGGATGTACATTCAGTACTTC. The encoded protein is CASHPGGTSGMYIQYF. The rearrangement uses TRBV5-1 and TRBJ2-4, with TRBD2 identical over 13 bases. V dropped 7 bases and J dropped 8; count of bases not matched to a gene: 12. This CDR3 has 16 amino acids. CDR1 is SGHRS, CDR2 YFSETQ, per germline.

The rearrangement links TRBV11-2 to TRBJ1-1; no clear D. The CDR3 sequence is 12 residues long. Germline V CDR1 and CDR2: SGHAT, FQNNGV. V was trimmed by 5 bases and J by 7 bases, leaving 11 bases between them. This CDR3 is CASSMLGREAFF. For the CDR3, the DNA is TGTGCCAGCAGCATGCTTGGGCGTGAAGCTTTCTTT.

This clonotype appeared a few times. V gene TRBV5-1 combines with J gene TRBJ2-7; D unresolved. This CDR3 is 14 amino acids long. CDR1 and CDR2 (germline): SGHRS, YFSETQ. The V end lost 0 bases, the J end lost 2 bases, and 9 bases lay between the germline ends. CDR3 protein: CASSLVVAPYEQYF. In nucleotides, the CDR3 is TGCGCCAGCAGCTTGGTAGTGGCACCCTACGAGCAGTACTTC. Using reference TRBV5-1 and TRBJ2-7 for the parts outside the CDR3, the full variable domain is KAGVTQTPRYLIKTRGQQVTLSCSPISGHRSVSWYQQTPGQGLQFLFEYFSETQRNKGNFPGRFSGRQFSNSRSEMNVSTLELGDSALYLCASSLVVAPYEQYFGPGTRLTVT.

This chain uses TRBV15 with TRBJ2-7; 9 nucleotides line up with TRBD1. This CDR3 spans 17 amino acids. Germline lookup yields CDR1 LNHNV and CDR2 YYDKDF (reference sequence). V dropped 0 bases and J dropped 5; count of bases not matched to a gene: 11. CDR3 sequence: CATSRDRVQGAVHEQYF. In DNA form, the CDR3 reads TGTGCCACCAGCAGAGATCGGGTACAGGGGGCAGTCCACGAGCAGTACTTC.

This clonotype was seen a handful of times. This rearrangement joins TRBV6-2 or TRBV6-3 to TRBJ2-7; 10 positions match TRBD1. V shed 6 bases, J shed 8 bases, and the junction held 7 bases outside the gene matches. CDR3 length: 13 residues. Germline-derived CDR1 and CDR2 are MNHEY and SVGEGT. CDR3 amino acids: CASRPGQGYKQYF. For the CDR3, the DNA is TGTGCCAGCAGACCGGGACAGGGGTACAAGCAGTACTTC.

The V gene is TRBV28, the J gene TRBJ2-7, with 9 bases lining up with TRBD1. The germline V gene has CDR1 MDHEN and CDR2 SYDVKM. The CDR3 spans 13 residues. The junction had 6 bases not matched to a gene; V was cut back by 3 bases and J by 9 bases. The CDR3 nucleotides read TGTGCCAGCAGTTTGGGGGGACAGGGACGGCAGTACTTC. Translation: CASSLGGQGRQYF.